This TCR beta chain is drawn from a study of radiation and T cells in renal cell carcinoma. Described time point: baseline pretreatment blood. The treatment was: 15 Gy SBRT to primary tumor, nephrectomy 4 weeks later. The CDR3 loop spans 14 amino acids. V dropped 0 bases and J dropped 0 bases, with 5 bases sitting between them. Germline assignment: CDR1 MNHEY and CDR2 SVGAGI. TCRdb's table, derived via immunoSEQ multiplex PCR, lists solely in-frame clones and lacks some. This table has more than 95,000 clones, about four fifths appearing once. Remarks on this clone: The sample carries other DNA sequences with the same CDR3.

The clonotype originates from a woman aged 60 to 75 with renal cell carcinoma. The sample was blood, taken from a patient whose treatment included radiotherapy and nephrectomy. V usage is TRBV6-5 and J usage is TRBJ1-1, with D uncertain. The CDR3 DNA reads TGTGCCAGCAGTTACTCCGGCGTGAACACTGAAGCTTTCTTT. Its protein is CASSYSGVNTEAFF.